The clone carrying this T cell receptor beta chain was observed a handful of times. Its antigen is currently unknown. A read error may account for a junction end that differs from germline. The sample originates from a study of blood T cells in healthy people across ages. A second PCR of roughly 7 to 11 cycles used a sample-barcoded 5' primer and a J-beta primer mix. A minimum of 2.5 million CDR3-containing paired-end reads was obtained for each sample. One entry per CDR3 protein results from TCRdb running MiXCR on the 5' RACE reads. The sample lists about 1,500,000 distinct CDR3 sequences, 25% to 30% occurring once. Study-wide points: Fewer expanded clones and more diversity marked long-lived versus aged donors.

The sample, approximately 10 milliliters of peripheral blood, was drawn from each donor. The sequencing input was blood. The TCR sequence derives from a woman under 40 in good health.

The CDR3 protein is CATSSNEQFF. The CDR3 DNA sequence: TGTGCCACCTCCTCCAATGAGCAGTTCTTC. The chain carries TRBV25-1 and TRBJ2-1, with no clear D. The CDR3 extends over 10 amino acids. Germline V gives CDR1 MGHDK, CDR2 SYGVNS.